These 27 T cell receptor beta chains were sequenced from one sample in a study of T cell changes during pregnancy in multiple sclerosis. Profiled with immunoSEQ multiplex PCR; TCRdb holds only in-frame clones, not every one. The table shows 35,000 to 50,000 clones, with about nine tenths occurring only once. This sample comprised CD4+ T cells from peripheral blood mononuclear cells, obtained after pregnancy. The origin of the receptors is a female donor with multiple sclerosis, enrolled in a pregnancy study.

Written as DNA, the CDR3 is TGTGCCAGCAGCGCCGGGACTAGCGGGAGGAGGGTCTCCTACAATGAGCAGTTCTTC. Translation: CASSAGTSGRRVSYNEQFF. The J gene is TRBJ2-1, the V gene TRBV9, with TRBD2 identical over 15 bases. The CDR3 is 19 residues long. V was pared by 3 bases and J by 0 bases, with 7 bases of the junction left unmatched. The germline V gene encodes CDR1 SGDLS and CDR2 YYNGEE.

V is TRBV5-6 and J is TRBJ2-1; 10 bases are a match to TRBD2. With 2 bases clipped from V and 7 bases from J, the junction kept 9 bases outside the gene matches. The CDR3 runs to 16 residues. CDR1 and CDR2 from the germline V gene are SGHDT and YYEEEE. The CDR3 is CASSFWSGRAINEQFF. In DNA form, the CDR3 reads TGTGCCAGCAGCTTTTGGAGCGGGAGGGCGATAAATGAGCAGTTCTTC.

V usage is TRBV4-3 and J usage is TRBJ2-7; no clear D gene. Trimming removed 0 bases from V and 1 base from J, with 7 bases in between. CDR1 and CDR2 (germline): LGHNA, YSLEER. CDR3 length equals 14 residues. CDR3 bases: TGCGCCAGCAGCCAAGAAACTCCGTCCTACGAGCAGTACTTC. Residues: CASSQETPSYEQYF.

CDR3 loop: CASSPGTSNTGELFF. The CDR3 DNA sequence: TGTGCCAGCAGCCCCGGGACTTCGAACACCGGGGAGCTGTTTTTT. The gene calls are TRBV28 and TRBJ2-2, with D possibly TRBD2 on 6 matching bases. Germline loops: CDR1 MDHEN, CDR2 SYDVKM. V lost 6 bases and J lost 0, with 11 bases in between. This CDR3 has 15 amino acids.

The rearrangement joins TRBV28 to TRBJ1-5, with 9 bases aligning to TRBD1. Germline values: CDR1 MDHEN, CDR2 SYDVKM. The CDR3 is made up of 16 amino acids. V shed 5 bases, J shed 2 bases, and the junction held 7 bases outside the gene matches. The CDR3 nucleotides read TGTGCCAGCAGTACTAATAGACAGGGGGGCAATCAGCCCCAGCATTTT. Translation: CASSTNRQGGNQPQHF.

The rearrangement links TRBV4-1 to TRBJ2-2; 8 nucleotides align to TRBD2. CDR3 length equals 15 residues. Per the germline V gene, CDR1 is MGHRA and CDR2 is YSYEKL. V was clipped by 0 bases and J by 5 bases; unmatched bases: 2. The DNA of the CDR3 is TGCGCCAGCAGCCAAGATAGCGGGAAGACCGGGGAGCTGTTTTTT. Translating it yields CASSQDSGKTGELFF.

The chain joins TRBV6-1 to TRBJ1-3, with unresolved D. Germline CDR1 is MNHNS and CDR2 is SASEGT. The CDR3 covers 17 residues. The V end was cut by 4 bases, the J end by 4 bases, with 20 bases between. The CDR3 reads CASSAYATRSSGNTIYF. DNA of the CDR3: TGTGCCAGCAGTGCCTATGCTACTCGGTCCTCAGGAAACACCATATATTTT.

V is TRBV30 and J is TRBJ1-6, with 7 bases fitting TRBD1. Germline CDR1 is GTSNPN and CDR2 is SVGIG (reference sequence). The CDR3 length is 14 residues. V shed 0 bases and J 9 bases; nucleotides not matched to a gene: 5. The CDR3 DNA follows: TGTGCCTGGAGTGTAACAGGGGAGGCTTCACCCCTCCACTTT. Encoded protein: CAWSVTGEASPLHF.

The V gene is TRBV19, the J gene TRBJ2-2, with 7 bases fitting TRBD2. Germline V CDR1 and CDR2: LNHDA, SQIVND (reference sequence). After removal of 7 bases from V and 5 bases from J, the junction contained 16 bases not matched to a gene. The length of the CDR3 is 17 residues. CDR3 sequence: CASTHLGGRARTGELFF. The DNA of the CDR3 is TGTGCCAGTACTCACTTGGGAGGGAGGGCGAGAACCGGGGAGCTGTTTTTT. The full variable domain, its missing parts supplied by reference TRBV19 and TRBJ2-2, is DGGITQSPKYLFRKEGQNVTLSCEQNLNHDAMYWYRQDPGQGLRLIYYSQIVNDFQKGDIAEGYSVSREKKESFPLTVTSAQKNPTAFYLCASTHLGGRARTGELFFGEGSRLTVL.

This rearrangement joins TRBV2 to TRBJ2-3, with 7 bases lining up with TRBD1. The CDR3 loop spans 15 amino acids. The V and J ends lost 6 bases and 4 bases, in that order; junction bases with no gene match: 10. Germline V gene sequence: CDR1 SNHLY, CDR2 FYNNEI. CDR3 nucleotides: TGTGCCAGCAGCTTCCGAGGCCAGGGGGCAGATACGCAGTATTTT. This sequence encodes CASSFRGQGADTQYF.

The chain carries TRBV5-1 and TRBJ2-7; 14 nucleotides align to TRBD2. Germline trimming cut 4 bases from V and 3 bases from J; bases unmatched to any gene: 0. The CDR3 runs 14 residues. In germline, CDR1 is SGHRS, CDR2 YFSETQ. Here the CDR3 reads CASSGTSGSYEQYF. CDR3 DNA: TGCGCCAGCAGCGGGACTAGCGGGAGCTACGAGCAGTACTTC.

The V and J genes are TRBV7-2 and TRBJ2-1; possible D gene TRBD1, 5 bases. Trimming shortened V by 2 bases and J by 6 bases, and 14 bases separated the two germline ends. The CDR3 contains 15 residues. The V gene's germline CDR1 is SGHTA and CDR2 FQGNSA. CDR3 bases: TGTGCCAGCAGCTTACTGGGGCCCCCTCTCAATGAGCAGTTCTTC. Amino acid sequence: CASSLLGPPLNEQFF. Full variable domain (rest looked up from reference TRBV7-2 and TRBJ2-1): GAGVSQSPSNKVTEKGKDVELRCDPISGHTALYWYRQSLGQGLEFLIYFQGNSAPDKSGLPSDRFSAERTGGSVSTLTIQRTQQEDSAVYLCASSLLGPPLNEQFFGPGTRLTVL.

The chain employs TRBV2 and TRBJ1-2; 7 bases fit TRBD1. CDR1 SNHLY and CDR2 FYNNEI come from the germline V gene. V dropped 4 bases and J dropped 0; count of bases not matched to a gene: 2. The length of the CDR3 is 14 residues. CDR3 residues: CASSGQGPNYGYTF. CDR3 nucleotide sequence: TGTGCCAGCAGTGGACAGGGACCTAACTATGGCTACACCTTC.

The rearrangement uses TRBV30 and TRBJ1-6; TRBD1 is a possible D gene (5 bases). Germline V gene sequence: CDR1 GTSNPN, CDR2 SVGIG (reference sequence). V lost 4 bases and J lost 4, with 17 bases in between. CDR3 size: 16 residues. For the CDR3, the DNA is TGTGCCTGGAATTCGCAGGGCGGAAGATATAATTCACCCCTCCACTTT. This gives the protein CAWNSQGGRYNSPLHF.

J is TRBJ2-3 and V is TRBV7-9; tentative D call: TRBD1 (6 bases). The CDR3 is 15 amino acids. The ends were cut back, 5 bases at V and 2 bases at J, with 14 bases in the middle. Germline CDR1 is SEHNR and CDR2 is FQNEAQ (reference sequence). CDR3: CASSPSRTDTDTQYF. CDR3 coding DNA: TGTGCCAGCAGCCCATCTAGGACAGACACAGATACGCAGTATTTT.

This chain links TRBV19 with TRBJ1-2; 7 positions match TRBD1. J was trimmed by 4 bases and V by 8 bases; bases with no gene match: 13. Germline CDR1 LNHDA, CDR2 SQIVND (reference sequence). CDR3 length: 15 residues. Here the CDR3 DNA reads TGTGCCAGTGGTCAGGGGACAGTGCTTCCCTATGGCTACACCTTC. The encoded protein is CASGQGTVLPYGYTF.

This chain connects TRBV19 to TRBJ1-2, with unresolved D. This CDR3 contains 13 residues. The germline V gene has CDR1 LNHDA and CDR2 SQIVND (reference sequence). Trimming shortened V by 3 bases and J by 2 bases, and 7 bases separated the two germline ends. The CDR3 reads CASSIEANYGYTF. CDR3 in DNA: TGTGCCAGTAGTATTGAGGCCAACTATGGCTACACCTTC.

The chain is built from TRBV7-8 and TRBJ2-4, with D perhaps TRBD1 (6 bases). This CDR3 is built from 14 residues. Trimming left V 8 bases short and J 0 bases short, with 11 bases between. Germline CDR1 SGHVS, CDR2 FQNEAQ. The CDR3 region is CASAQGLAKNIQYF. As DNA, the CDR3 is TGTGCCAGCGCCCAGGGGCTAGCCAAAAACATTCAGTACTTC.

V usage is TRBV11-2 and J usage is TRBJ2-5; 8 bases fit TRBD1. Germline V gives CDR1 SGHAT, CDR2 FQNNGV. There are 15 residues in the CDR3. V lost 5 bases and J lost 2; bases outside the gene matches: 7. The CDR3 sequence is CASSPRTGGQETQYF. The CDR3 coding sequence is TGTGCCAGCAGCCCCCGTACAGGGGGACAAGAGACCCAGTACTTC.

The chain has TRBV19 and TRBJ1-5, with a weak D call TRBD1 (6 bases). Trimming removed 5 bases from V and 2 bases from J, with 16 bases in between. Germline V gives CDR1 LNHDA, CDR2 SQIVND (reference sequence). The CDR3 sequence is 16 residues long. CDR3 in DNA: TGTGCCAGTAGTGGGGCCCTTAAGGGGGGCAATCAGCCCCAGCATTTT. Translating gives CASSGALKGGNQPQHF.

The gene calls are TRBV5-1 and TRBJ1-2, with D perhaps matching TRBD1 (5 bases). There are 12 residues in the CDR3. Trimming removed 4 bases from V and 13 bases from J, with 17 bases in between. CDR1 is SGHRS, CDR2 YFSETQ, per germline. This chain's CDR3 is CASSPERGISTF. In nucleotides, the CDR3 is TGCGCCAGCAGCCCGGAACGGGGGATATCCACCTTC.

The chain carries TRBV10-3 and TRBJ2-3; D is perhaps TRBD2 (5 bases). CDR1 ENHRY and CDR2 SYGVKD come from the germline V gene. V lost 6 bases, J lost 0 bases, and 13 bases lay in between. The length of the CDR3 is 15 residues. The CDR3 DNA reads as TGTGCCATCAGGCAAGGAGGTGTTAGCACAGATACGCAGTATTTT. Protein: CAIRQGGVSTDTQYF.

The chain combines TRBV6-5 with TRBJ2-2, with 7 bases aligning to TRBD1. The junction had 2 bases not matched to a gene; V was cut back by 6 bases and J by 1 base. This CDR3 is 14 amino acids long. In germline, CDR1 is MNHEY, CDR2 SVGAGI. The CDR3 nucleotides are TGTGCCAGCAGGAGGGACAGGAACACCGGGGAGCTGTTTTTT. Translated: CASRRDRNTGELFF.

The genes are TRBV6-5 and TRBJ1-2; tentative D call: TRBD1 (6 bases). CDR1 and CDR2 from the germline V gene are MNHEY and SVGAGI. The V and J ends lost 2 bases and 5 bases respectively, with 18 bases between them. This CDR3 has 16 residues. DNA of the CDR3: TGTGCCAGCAGTTACAGGTCAGGGGCCCTTGGGTATGGCTACACCTTC. Protein sequence: CASSYRSGALGYGYTF.

The V call is TRBV4-1, the J call TRBJ2-2; D is unresolved. V shed 0 bases and J shed 4 bases, with 18 bases lying between them. From germline, CDR1 is MGHRA and CDR2 YSYEKL. The CDR3 has 18 residues. The CDR3: CASSQDWFRASGTGELFF. CDR3 sequence (DNA): TGCGCCAGCAGCCAAGATTGGTTCAGAGCTTCAGGCACCGGGGAGCTGTTTTTT.

The V and J genes are TRBV5-4 and TRBJ2-7; 7 nucleotides match TRBD2. Looked up from germline, CDR1 is SGHNT and CDR2 is YYREEE (reference sequence). The CDR3 covers 14 residues. V lost 0 bases, J lost 4 bases, and 4 bases stayed unmatched. The DNA of the CDR3 is TGTGCCAGCAGCTTGGCGGGAGGCGGGTACGAGCAGTACTTC. Residues: CASSLAGGGYEQYF. Complete variable domain (other parts from reference TRBV5-4 and TRBJ2-7): ETGVTQSPTHLIKTRGQQVTLRCSSQSGHNTVSWYQQALGQGPQFIFQYYREEENGRGNFPPRFSGLQFPNYSSELNVNALELDDSALYLCASSLAGGGYEQYFGPGTRLTVT.

This chain joins TRBV9 and TRBJ2-7; TRBD2 agrees at 8 bases. Germline CDR1 SGDLS, CDR2 YYNGEE. J lost 7 bases, V lost 4 bases, and 13 bases had no gene match. There are 15 residues in the CDR3. CDR3: CASSSRGGVYEEQYF. The CDR3 coding sequence is TGTGCCAGCAGCTCCCGGGGGGGTGTCTACGAAGAGCAGTACTTC.